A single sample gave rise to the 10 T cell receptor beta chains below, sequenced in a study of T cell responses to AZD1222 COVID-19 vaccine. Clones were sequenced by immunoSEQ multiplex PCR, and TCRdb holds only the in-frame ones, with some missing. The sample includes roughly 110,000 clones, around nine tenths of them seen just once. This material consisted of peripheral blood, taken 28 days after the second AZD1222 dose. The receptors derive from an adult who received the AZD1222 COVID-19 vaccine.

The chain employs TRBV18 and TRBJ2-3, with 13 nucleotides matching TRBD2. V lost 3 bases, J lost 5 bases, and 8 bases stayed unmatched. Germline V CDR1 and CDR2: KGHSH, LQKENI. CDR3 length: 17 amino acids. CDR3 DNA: TGTGCCAGCTCACCCCGGACTAGCGGGGGACAGGGAGATACGCAGTATTTT. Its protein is CASSPRTSGGQGDTQYF. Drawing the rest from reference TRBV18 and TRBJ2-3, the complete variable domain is NAGVMQNPRHLVRRRGQEARLRCSPMKGHSHVYWYRQLPEEGLKFMVYLQKENIIDESGMPKERFSAEFPKEGPSILRIQQVVRGDSAAYFCASSPRTSGGQGDTQYFGPGTRLTVL.

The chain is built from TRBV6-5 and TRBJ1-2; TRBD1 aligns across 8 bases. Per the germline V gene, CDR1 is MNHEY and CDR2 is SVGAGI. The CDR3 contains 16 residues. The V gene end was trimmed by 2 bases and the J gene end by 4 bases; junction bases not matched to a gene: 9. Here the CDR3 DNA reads TGTGCCAGCAGTTACCCAATCAGGGGGCGCATCTATGGCTACACCTTC. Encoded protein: CASSYPIRGRIYGYTF.

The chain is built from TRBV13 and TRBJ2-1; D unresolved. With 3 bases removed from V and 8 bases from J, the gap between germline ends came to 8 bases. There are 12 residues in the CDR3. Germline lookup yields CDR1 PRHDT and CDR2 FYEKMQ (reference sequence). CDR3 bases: TGTGCCAGCAGCTTTGGCGGAGATGAGCAGTTCTTC. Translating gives CASSFGGDEQFF.

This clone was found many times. CDR3: CASSETSGGYNEQFF. In nucleotides, the CDR3 is TGTGCCAGCAGTGAGACTAGCGGGGGCTACAATGAGCAGTTCTTC. The chain links TRBV6-1 to TRBJ2-1; TRBD2 matches at 12 bases. V lost 3 bases and J lost 3; bases outside the gene matches: 0. There are 15 residues in the CDR3. Germline V CDR1 and CDR2: MNHNS, SASEGT.

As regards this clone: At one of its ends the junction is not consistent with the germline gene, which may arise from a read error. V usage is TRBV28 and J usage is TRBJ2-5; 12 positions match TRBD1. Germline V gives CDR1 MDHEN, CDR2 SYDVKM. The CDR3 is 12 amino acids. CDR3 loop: CASSLGQGAGNF. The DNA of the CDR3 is TGTGCCAGCAGTTTGGGACAGGGGGCGGGTAACTTC.

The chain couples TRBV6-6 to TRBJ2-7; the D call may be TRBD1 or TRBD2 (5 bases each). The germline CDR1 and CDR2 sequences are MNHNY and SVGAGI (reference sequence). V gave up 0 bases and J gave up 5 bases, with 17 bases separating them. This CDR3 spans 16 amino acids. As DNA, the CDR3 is TGTGCCAGCAGTTACTCGCCGGGGCTAGTCGTCGACGAGCAGTACTTC. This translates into CASSYSPGLVVDEQYF.

CDR3 sequence: CASRSPGTGNTEAFF. DNA of the CDR3: TGTGCCAGCAGATCTCCCGGGACGGGGAACACTGAAGCTTTCTTT. The V gene is TRBV6-5, the J gene TRBJ1-1; perhaps TRBD1 as D (5 bases). The CDR3 contains 15 residues. V lost 6 bases, J lost 1 base, and 15 bases lay in between. Germline V gene data show CDR1 as MNHEY and CDR2 as SVGAGI.

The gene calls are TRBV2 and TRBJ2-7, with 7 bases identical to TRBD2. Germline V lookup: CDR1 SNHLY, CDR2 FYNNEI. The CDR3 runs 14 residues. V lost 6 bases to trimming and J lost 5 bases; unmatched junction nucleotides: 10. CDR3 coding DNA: TGTGCCAGCAGGGGGGACTACCCGGCGGACGAGCAGTACTTC. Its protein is CASRGDYPADEQYF. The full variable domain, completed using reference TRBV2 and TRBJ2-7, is EPEVTQTPSHQVTQMGQEVILRCVPISNHLYFYWYRQILGQKVEFLVSFYNNEISEKSEIFDDQFSVERPDGSNFTLKIRSTKLEDSAMYFCASRGDYPADEQYFGPGTRLTVT.

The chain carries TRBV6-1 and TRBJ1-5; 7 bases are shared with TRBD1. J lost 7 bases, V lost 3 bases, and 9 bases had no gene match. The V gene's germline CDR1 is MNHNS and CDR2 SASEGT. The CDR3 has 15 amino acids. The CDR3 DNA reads TGTGCCAGCAGTGAGTCACAGGGGTCTGGGCAGCCCCAGCATTTT. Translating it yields CASSESQGSGQPQHF.

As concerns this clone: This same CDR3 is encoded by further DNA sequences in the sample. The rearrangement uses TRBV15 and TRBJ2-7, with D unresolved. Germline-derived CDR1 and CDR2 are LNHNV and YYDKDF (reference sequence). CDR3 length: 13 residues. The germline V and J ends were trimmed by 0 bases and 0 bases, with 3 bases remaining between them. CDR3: CATSRDSSYEQYF. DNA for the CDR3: TGTGCCACCAGCAGAGACAGCTCCTACGAGCAGTACTTC.